The 21 T cell receptor beta chains presented below share a single source sample, sequenced in a study of T cell responses to AZD1222 COVID-19 vaccine. Sequencing used immunoSEQ multiplex PCR; TCRdb keeps in-frame clones, though not all of them. The sample carries just over 95,000 clones, about 89% recorded once. The material sequenced was peripheral blood, taken on day 0 of AZD1222 vaccination. The receptors stem from an adult in good health.

The rearrangement joins TRBV7-7 to TRBJ2-2; TRBD1 aligns across 8 bases. Germline V gene data show CDR1 as SSHAT and CDR2 as FNYEAQ (reference sequence). The CDR3 is made up of 15 amino acids. V dropped 1 base and J dropped 7; count of bases not matched to a gene: 5. CDR3 protein: CASSLVAGGGGELFF. The CDR3 nucleotides read TGTGCCAGCAGCTTAGTCGCAGGGGGCGGCGGGGAGCTGTTTTTT. The whole variable domain, filled in from reference TRBV7-7 and TRBJ2-2, reads GAGVSQSPRYKVTKRGQDVTLRCDPISSHATLYWYQQALGQGPEFLTYFNYEAQPDKSGLPSDRFSAERPEGSISTLTIQRTEQRDSAMYRCASSLVAGGGGELFFGEGSRLTVL.

This chain links TRBV18 with TRBJ2-2; no clear D gene. CDR1 KGHSH and CDR2 LQKENI come from the germline V gene. Trimming took 3 bases from V and 4 from J, leaving 6 bases between them. CDR3 size: 13 residues. CDR3: CASSPPGTGELFF. CDR3 in DNA: TGTGCCAGCTCACCCCCGGGCACCGGGGAGCTGTTTTTT.

The chain combines TRBV18 with TRBJ2-5, with D tentatively TRBD1 (5 bases). The CDR3 is 13 amino acids. Germline V gives CDR1 KGHSH, CDR2 LQKENI. The V end lost 3 bases, the J end lost 5 bases, and 10 bases lay between the germline ends. As DNA, the CDR3 is TGTGCCAGCTCACCTTTGCAGGGTGAGACCCAGTACTTC. It codes for CASSPLQGETQYF.

This chain uses TRBV3-1 (or the pseudogene TRBV3-2) with TRBJ2-3; D possibly matches TRBD1 or TRBD2 (6 bases each). This CDR3 contains 16 residues. V dropped 3 bases and J dropped 0 bases, with 13 bases sitting between them. Germline loops: CDR1 LGHDT, CDR2 YNNKEL (reference sequence). The CDR3 sequence is CASSHFGGRSTDTQYF. The DNA of the CDR3 is TGTGCCAGCAGCCATTTCGGGGGCCGAAGCACAGATACGCAGTATTTT.

The V and J genes are TRBV13 and TRBJ1-3; TRBD1 aligns across 9 bases. Trimming at V came to 5 bases and at J to 0 bases, leaving 5 bases not matched to a gene. Germline CDR1 reads PRHDT; CDR2 reads FYEKMQ (reference sequence). This CDR3 has 16 residues. CDR3 loop: CASSTQTGGSGNTIYF. The CDR3 DNA follows: TGTGCCAGCAGCACCCAGACAGGGGGCTCTGGAAACACCATATATTTT.

The chain has TRBV19 and TRBJ2-7, with 8 bases fitting TRBD1. V shed 6 bases and J 2 bases; nucleotides not matched to a gene: 6. Germline assignment: CDR1 LNHDA and CDR2 SQIVND (reference sequence). The length of the CDR3 is 14 residues. The CDR3 here is CASRAGTGPYEQYF. CDR3 in DNA: TGTGCCAGTAGAGCCGGGACAGGCCCCTACGAGCAGTACTTC.

This chain links TRBV6-2 or TRBV6-3 with TRBJ1-1; D ambiguous. V gave up 6 bases and J gave up 1 base, with 9 bases separating them. Germline assignment: CDR1 MNHEY and CDR2 SVGEGT. The CDR3 is made up of 13 amino acids. The CDR3 region has the DNA TGTGCCAGCAGCCATAAGGAGAACACTGAAGCTTTCTTT. Its protein product is CASSHKENTEAFF.

This clone was seen only a few times. The chain links TRBV6-1 to TRBJ2-2; no clear D gene. Germline CDR1 reads MNHNS; CDR2 reads SASEGT. The CDR3 extends over 14 amino acids. V lost 3 bases and J lost 3, with 8 bases in between. For the CDR3, the DNA is TGTGCCAGCAGTGATGCTGAGGACACCGGGGAGCTGTTTTTT. Protein product: CASSDAEDTGELFF.

This chain connects TRBV27 to TRBJ2-6, with D perhaps TRBD2 (5 bases). V was clipped by 6 bases and J by 0 bases, with 15 bases between them. Germline V gives CDR1 MNHEY, CDR2 SMNVEV (reference sequence). The CDR3 has 17 residues. DNA of the CDR3: TGTGCCAGCAGCTGGGGAGACGGAAACTCTGGGGCCAACGTCCTGACTTTC. Translation gives CASSWGDGNSGANVLTF.

A note on this clone: Mismatch with germline at one junction end may stem from a read error. The rearrangement links TRBV5-5 to TRBJ2-7; D not resolved. The CDR3 consists of 11 residues. Looked up from germline, CDR1 is SGHKS and CDR2 is YYEKEE (reference sequence). The CDR3 here is CASSLGGLVTF. The CDR3 bases are TGTGCCAGCAGCTTGGGAGGTCTGGTCACCTTC.

This clone has more than one count but fewer than ten. This chain connects TRBV7-8 to TRBJ2-1, with 7 bases aligning to TRBD2. Per germline, CDR1 SGHVS and CDR2 FQNEAQ. The ends lost 0 bases at V and 7 bases at J; junction bases unmatched: 3. This CDR3 is 14 amino acids long. As DNA, the CDR3 is TGTGCCAGCAGCTTAGCGCTGGGAGGGAATGAGCAGTTCTTC. Translated, it gives CASSLALGGNEQFF.

This rearrangement joins TRBV20-1 to TRBJ1-1, with unresolved D. Per germline, CDR1 DFQATT and CDR2 SNEGSKA (reference sequence). This CDR3 is 10 amino acids long. Trimming took off 5 bases at V and 5 bases at J, with 6 bases between the two ends. The CDR3 nucleotides read TGCAGTGCTTTGGGAACTGAAGCTTTCTTT. Translating gives CSALGTEAFF.

The rearrangement joins TRBV7-7 to TRBJ2-7, with D maybe TRBD2 (7 bases). From germline, CDR1 is SSHAT and CDR2 FNYEAQ (reference sequence). Between the trimmed V and J ends, which lost 6 bases and 2 bases, there was a span of 17 bases. The CDR3 length is 15 residues. The CDR3 coding sequence is TGTGCCAGCAGTCAAGGGGCGGGGGCGACCTACGAGCAGTACTTC. Its protein is CASSQGAGATYEQYF.

The gene calls are TRBV5-8 and TRBJ2-5; 11 nucleotides agree with TRBD2. The germline gives CDR1 SGHTS, CDR2 YDEGEE. The CDR3 has 17 residues. V gave up 4 bases and J gave up 3 bases; unmatched junction bases: 11. The CDR3 DNA sequence: TGTGCCAGCAGCAAAGCGGCACTAGCGGGGGAAAAAGAGACCCAGTACTTC. Translation gives CASSKAALAGEKETQYF.

CDR3 sequence: CASSPGDLPREKLFF. The CDR3, as DNA: TGTGCCAGCAGCCCAGGGGACCTGCCGAGGGAAAAACTGTTTTTT. V is TRBV3-1 (or the pseudogene TRBV3-2) and J is TRBJ1-4; possible D gene TRBD1, 6 bases. The V gene's germline CDR1 is LGHDT and CDR2 YNNKEL (reference sequence). The CDR3 consists of 15 residues. Deletions cut 4 bases from V and 8 bases from J, with 17 bases between.

V is TRBV6-5 and J is TRBJ1-2; D call uncertain. The V and J ends lost 3 bases and 5 bases respectively, with 13 bases between them. Germline loops: CDR1 MNHEY, CDR2 SVGAGI. The CDR3 consists of 14 residues. CDR3 protein: CASSYFVLRYGYTF. The CDR3, as DNA: TGTGCCAGCAGTTATTTTGTCTTACGGTATGGCTACACCTTC.

This clone was counted ten times or more. V is TRBV3-1 (or the pseudogene TRBV3-2) and J is TRBJ1-1; D unclear. In germline, CDR1 is LGHDT, CDR2 YNNKEL (reference sequence). The ends were cut back, 3 bases at V and 3 bases at J, with 11 bases in the middle. The CDR3 covers 14 residues. The CDR3 nucleotides are TGTGCCAGCAGCCATAACGGCGGGGACACTGAAGCTTTCTTT. Translated: CASSHNGGDTEAFF.

J is TRBJ1-5 and V is TRBV7-2, with 9 bases identical to TRBD1. This CDR3 comprises 13 residues. The trim removed 6 bases at V and 7 bases at J, leaving 4 bases unmatched. CDR1 and CDR2 from the germline V gene are SGHTA and FQGNSA. The CDR3 DNA sequence: TGTGCCAGCAGTTACAGGGGGCAACAGCCCCAGCATTTT. Its protein is CASSYRGQQPQHF. Looking up the rest from reference TRBV7-2 and TRBJ1-5 gives the full variable domain: GAGVSQSPSNKVTEKGKDVELRCDPISGHTALYWYRQSLGQGLEFLIYFQGNSAPDKSGLPSDRFSAERTGGSVSTLTIQRTQQEDSAVYLCASSYRGQQPQHFGDGTRLSIL.

The chain uses TRBV30 and TRBJ2-4, with D maybe TRBD1 (7 bases). Germline V gene lookup returns CDR1 GTSNPN and CDR2 SVGIG (reference sequence). The germline V and J ends were trimmed by 4 bases and 1 base, with 11 bases remaining between them. The CDR3 runs 14 residues. CDR3 DNA sequence: TGTGCCTGGAACCCAGGGGGGGCCAAAAACATTCAGTACTTC. Its translation: CAWNPGGAKNIQYF.

The gene calls are TRBV30 and TRBJ1-4; D unresolved. The CDR3 spans 13 residues. The V end lost 0 bases, the J end lost 8 bases, and 10 bases lay between the germline ends. Germline V gene lookup returns CDR1 GTSNPN and CDR2 SVGIG (reference sequence). CDR3 DNA: TGTGCCTGGAGTGTTCTCGCCGGGGAAAAACTGTTTTTT. It yields the protein CAWSVLAGEKLFF.

This clone came up a few times. The V and J genes are TRBV3-1 (or the pseudogene TRBV3-2) and TRBJ1-2; D unclear. CDR3 length: 13 amino acids. The V end lost 2 bases, the J end lost 2 bases, and 6 bases lay between the germline ends. CDR1 is LGHDT and CDR2 is YNNKEL in the germline V gene (reference sequence). The DNA of the CDR3 is TGTGCCAGCAGCCAACAGGAAAACTATGGCTACACCTTC. Its translation is CASSQQENYGYTF.